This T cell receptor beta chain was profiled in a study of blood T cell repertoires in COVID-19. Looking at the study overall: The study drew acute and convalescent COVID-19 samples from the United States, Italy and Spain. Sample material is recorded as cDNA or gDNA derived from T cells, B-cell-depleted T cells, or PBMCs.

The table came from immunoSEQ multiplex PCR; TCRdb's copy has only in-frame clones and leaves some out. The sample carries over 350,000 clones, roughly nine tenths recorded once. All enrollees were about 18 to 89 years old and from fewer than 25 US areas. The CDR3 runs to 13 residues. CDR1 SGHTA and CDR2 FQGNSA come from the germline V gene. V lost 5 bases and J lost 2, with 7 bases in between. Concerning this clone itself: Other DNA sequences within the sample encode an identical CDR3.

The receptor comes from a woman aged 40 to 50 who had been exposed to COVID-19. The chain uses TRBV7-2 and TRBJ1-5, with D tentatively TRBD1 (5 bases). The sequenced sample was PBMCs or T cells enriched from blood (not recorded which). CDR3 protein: CASSARGNQPQHF. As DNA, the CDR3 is TGTGCCAGCAGCGCCAGGGGCAATCAGCCCCAGCATTTT. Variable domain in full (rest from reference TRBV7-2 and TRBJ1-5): GAGVSQSPSNKVTEKGKDVELRCDPISGHTALYWYRQSLGQGLEFLIYFQGNSAPDKSGLPSDRFSAERTGGSVSTLTIQRTQQEDSAVYLCASSARGNQPQHFGDGTRLSIL.